A single sample is the source of the 17 T cell receptor beta chains below, sequenced in a study of blood T cells in healthy people across ages. Primers used in a second PCR of roughly 6 to 11 cycles were a sample-barcoded 5' primer and a J-beta primer mix. TCRdb re-called the 5' RACE reads with MiXCR, one entry per CDR3 protein. The profile shows around 1,100,000 distinct CDR3 sequences, about two fifths of them singletons. Sequenced sample: blood. The receptors come from a man aged 18 to 35 in good health.

In the case of this clonotype: This may come from a read error, since a much larger clone is one base off. The CDR3, as DNA: TGCACCAGCAGCCTAACCACGGGACTCCTGAACACTGAAGCTTTCTTT. As protein: CTSSLTTGLLNTEAFF. The chain links TRBV5-1 to TRBJ1-1, with D perhaps matching TRBD1 (5 bases). The length of the CDR3 is 16 residues. Per the germline V gene, CDR1 is SGHRS and CDR2 is YFSETQ.

This clonotype was counted only a few times. The chain uses TRBV12-3 or TRBV12-4 and TRBJ2-2; D is unclear. The CDR3 extends over 13 amino acids. Trimming pared 3 bases from V and 4 bases from J, leaving 6 bases between. CDR3 sequence (DNA): TGTGCCAGCAGTTTGGTCCGCACCGGGGAGCTGTTTTTT. Its translation is CASSLVRTGELFF.

This clonotype was counted only a few times. The chain combines TRBV7-8 with TRBJ1-2; D ambiguous. The V gene's germline CDR1 is SGHVS and CDR2 FQNEAQ. V lost 1 base and J lost 2, with 14 bases in between. The CDR3 is 16 amino acids. The CDR3 bases are TGTGCCAGCAGCTTAGATCCGGGATTTTTGAACTATGGCTACACCTTC. Translation: CASSLDPGFLNYGYTF.

This chain joins TRBV6-1 and TRBJ2-7; 11 bases fit TRBD1. CDR1 MNHNS and CDR2 SASEGT come from the germline V gene. The V gene end was trimmed by 3 bases and the J gene end by 5 bases; junction bases not matched to a gene: 3. The CDR3 extends over 14 amino acids. The CDR3 reads CASSERDRGNEQYF. DNA for the CDR3: TGTGCCAGCAGTGAGCGGGACAGGGGGAACGAGCAGTACTTC.

This clonotype occurred a few times. Here the CDR3 DNA reads TGCAGTGCTAGACACTTCCGACAGACGTATGGCTACACCTTC. Its translation is CSARHFRQTYGYTF. The chain links TRBV20-1 to TRBJ1-2; TRBD1 might be the D (5 bases). The CDR3 covers 14 residues. V lost 2 bases to trimming and J lost 5 bases, with 15 bases between them. The germline V gene encodes CDR1 DFQATT and CDR2 SNEGSKA (reference sequence).

This clonotype was detected only a few times. The chain carries TRBV27 and TRBJ1-2; no clear D gene. CDR1 MNHEY and CDR2 SMNVEV come from the germline V gene (reference sequence). The CDR3 has 17 residues. V was shortened by 2 bases and J by 4 bases, with 20 bases between the two germline ends. The CDR3 reads CASSLRKEGISFYGYTF. For the CDR3, the DNA is TGTGCCAGCAGTTTACGGAAGGAGGGAATTTCCTTCTATGGCTACACCTTC.

This clonotype was counted between two and nine times. The chain links TRBV20-1 to TRBJ2-6, with D perhaps matching TRBD2 (6 bases). The V and J ends lost 6 bases and 2 bases respectively, with 17 bases between them. Germline V gene sequence: CDR1 DFQATT, CDR2 SNEGSKA (reference sequence). This CDR3 region has 16 residues. The CDR3: CSAVGLQAPGANVLTF. CDR3 sequence (DNA): TGCAGTGCAGTTGGACTACAGGCTCCTGGGGCCAACGTCCTGACTTTC.

This clonotype has a single count. One end of the junction is discordant with germline, which a read error may explain. This sequence joins TRBV20-1 and TRBJ1-2; D is undetermined. The CDR3 contains 12 residues. CDR1 and CDR2 (germline): DFQATT, SNEGSKA (reference sequence). CDR3 coding DNA: TGCAGTGCTAGTAGGGCCGACTATAGCTACACCTTC. Its translation: CSASRADYSYTF.

This rearrangement joins TRBV20-1 to TRBJ2-1; 10 bases are shared with TRBD2. Losses at the gene ends were 3 bases for V and 8 bases for J; bases not matched to a gene: 7. Germline V gene data show CDR1 as DFQATT and CDR2 as SNEGSKA (reference sequence). The CDR3 loop spans 14 amino acids. This CDR3 is CSASPAGGLYEQFF. The DNA for the CDR3 is TGCAGTGCTAGCCCAGCGGGGGGGCTTTATGAGCAGTTCTTC.

V and J are TRBV6-4 and TRBJ1-6, with 9 bases aligning to TRBD1. The CDR3 loop spans 20 amino acids. V lost 2 bases and J lost 4; bases outside the gene matches: 15. Germline lookup yields CDR1 MRHNA and CDR2 SNTAGT. DNA for the CDR3: TGTGCCAGCAGTGACCTGGGACAGGGCCACTTGATTTCTTATAATTCACCCCTCCACTTT. It yields the protein CASSDLGQGHLISYNSPLHF.

This clonotype was seen only once. This sequence joins TRBV12-3 or TRBV12-4 and TRBJ1-1; the D gene is possibly TRBD1 (6 bases). V lost 5 bases to trimming and J lost 4 bases, with 17 bases between them. This CDR3 has 15 residues. DNA of the CDR3: TGTGCCAGCAGTGAGAGGGGGGAAGGGGGCACTGAAGCTTTCTTT. This gives the protein CASSERGEGGTEAFF.

The chain carries TRBV4-3 and TRBJ2-2; D gene uncertain. The CDR3 has 13 residues. V was cut by 2 bases and J by 6 bases, with 7 bases left in between. Germline loops: CDR1 LGHNA, CDR2 YSLEER. CDR3 loop: CASSQLLPGELFF. The CDR3 DNA is TGCGCCAGCAGCCAACTACTCCCCGGGGAGCTGTTTTTT.

This clonotype was seen a few times. The gene calls are TRBV10-3 and TRBJ2-3; D perhaps matches TRBD2 (6 bases). The germline V and J ends were trimmed by 5 bases and 0 bases, with 9 bases remaining between them. Per germline, CDR1 ENHRY and CDR2 SYGVKD. There are 14 residues in the CDR3. CDR3 sequence: CAISSSDSTDTQYF. CDR3 coding DNA: TGTGCCATCAGTTCTAGCGATAGCACAGATACGCAGTATTTT.

This clonotype was counted ten times or more. V is TRBV25-1 and J is TRBJ1-4, with D possibly being TRBD1 (5 bases). V was pared by 4 bases and J by 6 bases, with 15 bases between. This CDR3 spans 15 amino acids. CDR1 is MGHDK, CDR2 SYGVNS, per germline. CDR3 amino acids: CASSGYTGYDEKLFF. The CDR3, as DNA: TGTGCCAGCAGTGGCTATACAGGATACGATGAAAAACTGTTTTTT.

The genes are TRBV28 and TRBJ2-2; 7 bases fit TRBD1. Germline V lookup: CDR1 MDHEN, CDR2 SYDVKM. The CDR3 consists of 14 residues. The V gene end was trimmed by 10 bases and the J gene end by 3 bases; junction bases not matched to a gene: 8. CDR3: CATGTETHTGELFF. CDR3 coding DNA: TGTGCCACAGGGACAGAAACACACACCGGGGAGCTGTTTTTT.

The J gene is TRBJ2-7, the V gene TRBV7-3; unclear D gene. This CDR3 is 15 amino acids long. V lost 1 base and J 0 bases, leaving 10 bases between the germline ends. CDR1 is SGHTA, CDR2 FQGTGA, per germline. CDR3 amino acids: CASSLSPTRSYEQYF. CDR3 sequence (DNA): TGTGCCAGCAGCTTAAGCCCAACCCGCTCCTACGAGCAGTACTTC.

The chain employs TRBV5-6 and TRBJ1-5; D perhaps matches TRBD1 (6 bases). CDR3 length: 16 residues. Germline CDR1 and CDR2: SGHDT and YYEEEE. V was clipped by 0 bases and J by 0 bases, with 10 bases between them. The CDR3 nucleotides read TGTGCCAGCAGCTTGGCAGGGGACACTAGCAATCAGCCCCAGCATTTT. Its translation: CASSLAGDTSNQPQHF.